Presented here are 32 T cell receptor beta chains from one specimen sequenced in a study of blood T cell repertoires in COVID-19. TCRdb's table, derived via immunoSEQ multiplex PCR, lists solely in-frame clones and lacks some. Here the sample spans 71,000 or so clones, more than 65% being singletons. Sequencing used peripheral blood. These receptors were collected from a man between 45 and 60 years old with acute or convalescent COVID-19.

The chain employs TRBV7-9 and TRBJ2-7; 11 bases match TRBD2. This CDR3 comprises 15 residues. Trimming at V came to 10 bases and at J to 7 bases, leaving 15 bases not matched to a gene. Germline V lookup: CDR1 SEHNR, CDR2 FQNEAQ (reference sequence). The CDR3 DNA reads TGTGCCACCCGTCTGACTAGCGGGACGCCGGATGAGCAGTACTTC. As protein: CATRLTSGTPDEQYF.

The V and J genes are TRBV19 and TRBJ1-5; maybe TRBD1 (6 bases). V was pared by 5 bases and J by 6 bases, with 8 bases between. The V gene's germline CDR1 is LNHDA and CDR2 SQIVND (reference sequence). The CDR3 contains 12 residues. CDR3 in DNA: TGTGCCAGTAGTCAGGGGATTCAGCCCCAGCATTTT. As protein: CASSQGIQPQHF.

This clone occurred once. The rearrangement uses TRBV13 and TRBJ1-1; 7 bases align to TRBD1. V shed 3 bases, J shed 1 base, and the junction held 5 bases outside the gene matches. CDR3 size: 15 residues. Germline values: CDR1 PRHDT, CDR2 FYEKMQ (reference sequence). Written as DNA, the CDR3 is TGTGCCAGCAGCTTTTTCGACAGGGAGAACACTGAAGCTTTCTTT. As protein: CASSFFDRENTEAFF.

This chain joins TRBV4-3 and TRBJ1-1, with 7 bases aligning to TRBD1. CDR1 and CDR2 (germline): LGHNA, YSLEER. This CDR3 has 14 residues. J was trimmed by 4 bases and V by 1 base; bases with no gene match: 3. The CDR3 reads CASSQVRGPTEAFF. The CDR3, as DNA: TGCGCCAGCAGCCAAGTTAGGGGGCCCACTGAAGCTTTCTTT.

This sequence joins TRBV7-3 and TRBJ1-6; 8 nucleotides line up with TRBD1. Germline loops: CDR1 SGHTA, CDR2 FQGTGA. Trimming took 4 bases from V and 7 from J; bases not matched to a gene: 6. The CDR3 covers 15 residues. CDR3 sequence reads: CASSSRPGGNSPLHF. CDR3 nucleotide sequence: TGTGCCAGCAGCTCCCGACCAGGGGGCAATTCACCCCTCCACTTT.

CDR3 DNA: TGTGCCAGCAGTTATCCGGGACAGGGAAGAAACACCATATATTTT. Translating it yields CASSYPGQGRNTIYF. The chain employs TRBV6-6 and TRBJ1-3; TRBD1 matches 9 bases. The trim removed 3 bases at V and 5 bases at J, leaving 5 bases unmatched. The CDR3 is 15 amino acids. CDR1 is MNHNY, CDR2 SVGAGI, per germline (reference sequence).

The rearrangement joins TRBV20-1 to TRBJ1-1, with D possibly being TRBD1 (6 bases). V was pared by 4 bases and J by 3 bases, with 9 bases between. This CDR3 contains 12 residues. CDR1 is DFQATT, CDR2 SNEGSKA, per germline (reference sequence). CDR3 nucleotide sequence: TGCAGTGCTACTGACAGGTACACTGAAGCTTTCTTT. This codes for CSATDRYTEAFF.

The chain has TRBV15 and TRBJ2-2; 7 bases are shared with TRBD1. The CDR3 consists of 14 residues. Trimming at V came to 9 bases and at J to 5 bases, leaving 9 bases not matched to a gene. Germline V gene data show CDR1 as LNHNV and CDR2 as YYDKDF (reference sequence). CDR3 region: CATQFDRATGELFF. DNA of the CDR3: TGTGCCACTCAGTTTGACAGGGCTACCGGGGAGCTGTTTTTT.

The J gene is TRBJ1-2, the V gene TRBV7-9; no definite D call. The V end was cut by 5 bases, the J end by 8 bases, with 9 bases between. Per germline, CDR1 SEHNR and CDR2 FQNEAQ (reference sequence). CDR3 length equals 11 residues. The CDR3, as DNA: TGTGCCAGCAGCATGAGTATCGGCTACACCTTC. Amino acids: CASSMSIGYTF.

The chain recombines TRBV28 with TRBJ1-2; no definite D call. Trimming took off 5 bases at V and 2 bases at J, with 9 bases between the two ends. The germline V gene has CDR1 MDHEN and CDR2 SYDVKM. CDR3 length equals 13 residues. The CDR3 reads CASSPDFNYGYTF. The CDR3, as DNA: TGTGCCAGCAGTCCCGACTTCAACTATGGCTACACCTTC.

This chain connects TRBV27 to TRBJ2-2; the D gene is possibly TRBD1 (6 bases). There are 18 residues in the CDR3. The germline CDR1 and CDR2 sequences are MNHEY and SMNVEV (reference sequence). V was cut by 3 bases and J by 1 base, with 18 bases left in between. The CDR3 reads CASSFSPGAQRNTGELFF. CDR3 nucleotides: TGTGCCAGCAGTTTTTCCCCAGGGGCCCAGAGGAACACCGGGGAGCTGTTTTTT.

This clone was seen a few times. V gene TRBV30 combines with J gene TRBJ1-4; 9 nucleotides match TRBD1. The CDR3 is 15 residues long. The germline CDR1 and CDR2 sequences are GTSNPN and SVGIG (reference sequence). J lost 8 bases, V lost 2 bases, and 9 bases had no gene match. The CDR3 region is CAWSLSTGGREKLFF. The CDR3 nucleotides are TGTGCCTGGAGTCTATCGACAGGGGGTCGGGAAAAACTGTTTTTT.

V gene TRBV3-1 (or the pseudogene TRBV3-2) combines with J gene TRBJ1-2; 10 bases line up with TRBD1. Trimming cost V 4 bases and J 2 bases; bases outside gene matches: 7. The germline V gene has CDR1 LGHDT and CDR2 YNNKEL (reference sequence). The CDR3 contains 16 residues. In DNA, the CDR3 is TGTGCCAGCAGCCCGCCGGGACAGGGGACGAACTATGGCTACACCTTC. Translation gives CASSPPGQGTNYGYTF.

This clone appeared a few times. This chain joins TRBV7-9 and TRBJ2-7, with D unresolved. Germline V gene sequence: CDR1 SEHNR, CDR2 FQNEAQ (reference sequence). V lost 3 bases and J lost 0, with 12 bases in between. The CDR3 runs 15 residues. The CDR3 DNA reads as TGTGCCAGCAGCTTTGATCCAGGATTCTCCTACGAGCAGTACTTC. Protein sequence: CASSFDPGFSYEQYF.

This chain links TRBV2 with TRBJ2-7; D is uncertain. The CDR3 runs 13 residues. CDR1 and CDR2 (germline): SNHLY, FYNNEI. The V and J ends lost 4 bases and 3 bases respectively, with 10 bases between them. CDR3 coding DNA: TGTGCCAGCAGTGTACAGATGATCTACGAGCAGTACTTC. The encoded protein is CASSVQMIYEQYF.

This clone has just one count. The chain combines TRBV10-3 with TRBJ2-5, with TRBD1 matching 11 bases. V was clipped by 6 bases and J by 5 bases; unmatched bases: 5. The CDR3 covers 14 residues. Germline V gene sequence: CDR1 ENHRY, CDR2 SYGVKD. CDR3 DNA sequence: TGTGCCATCAGAGCCGGGACAGGGGGGGAGACCCAGTACTTC. It translates to CAIRAGTGGETQYF.

The chain carries TRBV5-1 and TRBJ1-2; D is perhaps TRBD1 (6 bases). From germline, CDR1 is SGHRS and CDR2 YFSETQ. The CDR3 runs 15 residues. Trimming took off 6 bases at V and 0 bases at J, with 15 bases between the two ends. CDR3 coding DNA: TGCGCCAGCAACGAAGACAGGAACGCTAACTATGGCTACACCTTC. Translated, it gives CASNEDRNANYGYTF. The whole variable domain, remainder taken from reference TRBV5-1 and TRBJ1-2, is KAGVTQTPRYLIKTRGQQVTLSCSPISGHRSVSWYQQTPGQGLQFLFEYFSETQRNKGNFPGRFSGRQFSNSRSEMNVSTLELGDSALYLCASNEDRNANYGYTFGSGTRLTVV.

CDR3 sequence reads: CASSHEERRRDTEAFF. CDR3 bases: TGTGCCAGCAGCCACGAGGAACGGCGGAGGGACACTGAAGCTTTCTTT. The rearrangement links TRBV4-2 to TRBJ1-1; D is uncertain. CDR1 is LGHNA, CDR2 YNFKEQ, per germline. The length of the CDR3 is 16 residues. The V and J ends lost 3 bases and 3 bases respectively, with 17 bases between them.

The CDR3 spells CASSTGGTMNTEAFF. The CDR3 DNA is TGTGCCAGTAGTACCGGGGGGACAATGAACACTGAAGCTTTCTTT. This chain links TRBV19 with TRBJ1-1, with D possibly TRBD1 on 6 matching bases. This CDR3 spans 15 amino acids. V was shortened by 4 bases and J by 0 bases, with 12 bases between the two germline ends. Germline V gene sequence: CDR1 LNHDA, CDR2 SQIVND (reference sequence).

This chain connects TRBV11-2 to TRBJ1-4; D gene unclear. With 5 bases removed from V and 5 bases from J, the gap between germline ends came to 18 bases. The V gene's germline CDR1 is SGHAT and CDR2 FQNNGV. The CDR3 is 16 residues long. The chain's CDR3 is CASSPRLGEENEKLFF. Here the CDR3 DNA reads TGTGCCAGCAGCCCAAGACTCGGCGAGGAAAATGAAAAACTGTTTTTT. Full variable domain (outside the CDR3, taken from reference TRBV11-2 and TRBJ1-4): EAGVAQSPRYKIIEKRQSVAFWCNPISGHATLYWYQQILGQGPKLLIQFQNNGVVDDSQLPKDRFSAERLKGVDSTLKIQPAKLEDSAVYLCASSPRLGEENEKLFFGSGTQLSVL.

This rearrangement joins TRBV5-1 to TRBJ2-1; 16 positions match TRBD2. Germline V CDR1 and CDR2: SGHRS, YFSETQ. This CDR3 has 16 residues. J gave up 10 bases and V 4 bases, and 8 bases lay outside the gene matches. The CDR3 DNA follows: TGCGCCAGCAGCCCACCCGGGACTAGCGGGAGGGAGGAGCAGTTCTTC. The encoded protein is CASSPPGTSGREEQFF.

The CDR3 region has the DNA TGTGCCAGCGGACAGAACACCGGGGAGCTGTTTTTT. It codes for CASGQNTGELFF. The V gene is TRBV7-9, the J gene TRBJ2-2; D might be TRBD1 (5 bases). This CDR3 contains 12 residues. Trimming pared 8 bases from V and 1 base from J, leaving 5 bases between. Germline V gene lookup returns CDR1 SEHNR and CDR2 FQNEAQ (reference sequence).

This clone was seen only a few times. This chain uses TRBV7-8 with TRBJ1-2, with a possible D match to TRBD1 (6 bases). This CDR3 contains 14 residues. CDR1 and CDR2 from the germline V gene are SGHVS and FQNEAQ. V shed 4 bases and J shed 8 bases, with 17 bases lying between them. This chain's CDR3 is CASSSPQQGRGYTF. DNA for the CDR3: TGTGCCAGCAGCTCACCTCAACAGGGTCGCGGCTACACCTTC.

The chain couples TRBV6-1 to TRBJ1-2; D remains ambiguous. The CDR3 covers 14 residues. Trimming removed 2 bases from V and 3 bases from J, with 10 bases in between. Germline CDR1 and CDR2: MNHNS and SASEGT. The CDR3 nucleotides read TGTGCCAGCAGTGAACTTGACAAATACTATGGCTACACCTTC. This sequence encodes CASSELDKYYGYTF.

The chain carries TRBV7-9 and TRBJ2-5; 12 bases agree with TRBD2. This CDR3 has 17 amino acids. The ends lost 4 bases at V and 1 base at J; junction bases unmatched: 7. CDR1 is SEHNR and CDR2 is FQNEAQ in the germline V gene (reference sequence). DNA for the CDR3: TGTGCCAGCAGCTCCAACGGACTAGCGGGACCCCAAGAGACCCAGTACTTC. This encodes CASSSNGLAGPQETQYF.

V and J are TRBV7-9 and TRBJ1-2, with TRBD1 as a possible D gene (6 bases). CDR1 and CDR2 from the germline V gene are SEHNR and FQNEAQ (reference sequence). The CDR3 has 15 amino acids. V was cut by 0 bases and J by 7 bases, with 15 bases left in between. CDR3 protein: CASSLAYTRGGGYTF. The CDR3, as DNA: TGTGCCAGCAGCTTAGCATACACGAGAGGGGGTGGCTACACCTTC. Supplemented by reference TRBV7-9 and TRBJ1-2, the full variable domain reads DTGVSQNPRHKITKRGQNVTFRCDPISEHNRLYWYRQTLGQGPEFLTYFQNEAQLEKSRLLSDRFSAERPKGSFSTLEIQRTEQGDSAMYLCASSLAYTRGGGYTFGSGTRLTVV.

The chain couples TRBV30 to TRBJ1-5, with TRBD1 matching 7 bases. The CDR3 extends over 14 amino acids. The junction had 5 bases not matched to a gene; V was cut back by 2 bases and J by 4 bases. From germline, CDR1 is GTSNPN and CDR2 SVGIG (reference sequence). CDR3 nucleotides: TGTGCCTGGAGTCTGGGACAGCGAAATCAGCCCCAGCATTTT. Translating it yields CAWSLGQRNQPQHF.

V and J are TRBV11-1 and TRBJ2-2; 9 bases line up with TRBD2. The CDR3 is 14 amino acids. Germline V CDR1 and CDR2: SGHAT, FQDESV (reference sequence). V lost 8 bases to trimming and J lost 4 bases; unmatched junction nucleotides: 5. DNA of the CDR3: TGTGCCAGCGCAAGCGGGGGGAGCACCGGGGAGCTGTTTTTT. This codes for CASASGGSTGELFF. Full variable domain (rest looked up from reference TRBV11-1 and TRBJ2-2): EAEVAQSPRYKITEKSQAVAFWCDPISGHATLYWYRQILGQGPELLVQFQDESVVDDSQLPKDRFSAERLKGVDSTLKIQPAELGDSAMYLCASASGGSTGELFFGEGSRLTVL.

In its sample, this clone was seen a few times. The chain carries TRBV29-1 and TRBJ1-5, with 7 nucleotides matching TRBD1. CDR3 size: 18 residues. Germline CDR1 and CDR2: SQVTM and ANQGSEA. The J segment lost 4 bases and the V segment lost 7 bases, leaving 22 bases of the junction unmatched. The CDR3 coding sequence is TGCAGCGAACGTTCACCGGGACAGCGTCCCCCTCGGAATCAGCCCCAGCATTTT. Translation gives CSERSPGQRPPRNQPQHF.

This chain links TRBV19 with TRBJ2-3; D is undetermined. The CDR3 extends over 14 amino acids. Germline V lookup: CDR1 LNHDA, CDR2 SQIVND (reference sequence). V was clipped by 2 bases and J by 0 bases, with 6 bases between them. The CDR3 protein is CASSISVSTDTQYF. The CDR3 DNA reads TGTGCCAGTAGTATATCCGTCAGCACAGATACGCAGTATTTT.

This chain joins TRBV30 and TRBJ1-5; TRBD1 agrees at 8 bases. Trimming cost V 4 bases and J 2 bases; bases outside gene matches: 7. CDR1 is GTSNPN and CDR2 is SVGIG in the germline V gene (reference sequence). CDR3 length: 15 amino acids. The CDR3 nucleotides are TGTGCCTGGACCACAGGGGGAGGGGGCAATCAGCCCCAGCATTTT. Protein: CAWTTGGGGNQPQHF.

The gene calls are TRBV9 and TRBJ1-3, with 7 bases aligning to TRBD1. The CDR3 spans 19 residues. CDR1 SGDLS and CDR2 YYNGEE come from the germline V gene. V dropped 0 bases and J dropped 1; count of bases not matched to a gene: 13. This CDR3 is CASSVEGTARPLSGNTIYF. CDR3 nucleotide sequence: TGTGCCAGCAGCGTAGAAGGGACAGCGAGACCACTGTCTGGAAACACCATATATTTT.